The 18 T cell receptor beta chains below all came from one sample that was sequenced in a study of T cells after yellow fever vaccination. TCRdb used MiXCR to reprocess the 5' RACE reads, holding one entry per CDR3 protein. The sample carries around 400,000 distinct CDR3 sequences, 11% recorded once. The sequencing used PBMCs, collected on the day of the first yellow fever vaccination. These receptors all stem from a man aged 18 to 29 who received the YFV17D yellow fever vaccine.

V and J are TRBV29-1 and TRBJ2-1; D uncertain. CDR1 is SQVTM and CDR2 is ANQGSEA in the germline V gene. V was trimmed by 0 bases and J by 10 bases, leaving 10 bases between them. CDR3 length: 12 residues. CDR3 nucleotide sequence: TGCAGCGTTGAAGACATCTCAAGGGAGCAGTTCTTC. Encoded protein: CSVEDISREQFF.

This clonotype was observed a few times. The CDR3 here is CASSYRQGGRNEQFF. The DNA for the CDR3 is TGTGCCAGCAGTTATCGGCAGGGTGGTCGCAATGAGCAGTTCTTC. The chain joins TRBV6-5 to TRBJ2-1; possible D gene TRBD1, 5 bases. Germline-derived CDR1 and CDR2 are MNHEY and SVGAGI. Trimming took off 3 bases at V and 6 bases at J, with 15 bases between the two ends. The CDR3 is 15 amino acids.

The chain employs TRBV20-1 and TRBJ1-2, with D possibly being TRBD1 (5 bases). CDR1 DFQATT and CDR2 SNEGSKA come from the germline V gene (reference sequence). CDR3 length equals 16 residues. The germline V and J ends were trimmed by 6 bases and 8 bases, with 28 bases remaining between them. The CDR3 DNA is TGCAGTGCCCTCCGTTTTGGGGCAGGCCGCCTGCGGGGCTACACCTTC. This translates into CSALRFGAGRLRGYTF.

This clonotype was observed a few times. A read error may produce the germline difference seen at one junction end. The chain recombines TRBV7-9 with TRBJ2-7; 8 bases are shared with TRBD2. This CDR3 is 14 amino acids long. The germline gives CDR1 SEHNR, CDR2 FQNEAQ (reference sequence). This CDR3 reads CASRHNVRGAEEYF. The CDR3 bases are TGTGCCAGCAGACACAACGTGCGGGGGGCCGAGGAGTACTTC.

J is TRBJ1-6 and V is TRBV5-4, with D unresolved. Germline V CDR1 and CDR2: SGHNT, YYREEE (reference sequence). Trimming took 3 bases from V and 13 from J, leaving 14 bases between them. This CDR3 region has 13 residues. CDR3 amino acids: CASSSEGPMPLHF. The CDR3 DNA sequence: TGTGCCAGCAGCTCAGAGGGCCCCATGCCCCTCCACTTT. The entire variable domain, with the rest obtained from reference TRBV5-4 and TRBJ1-6, is as follows: ETGVTQSPTHLIKTRGQQVTLRCSSQSGHNTVSWYQQALGQGPQFIFQYYREEENGRGNFPPRFSGLQFPNYSSELNVNALELDDSALYLCASSSEGPMPLHFGNGTRLTVT.

This clonotype was seen more than once but under ten times. The chain carries TRBV9 and TRBJ2-7, with a tentative D call TRBD1 (6 bases). Trimming took off 2 bases at V and 8 bases at J, with 11 bases between the two ends. The CDR3 consists of 12 residues. Per the germline V gene, CDR1 is SGDLS and CDR2 is YYNGEE. The CDR3: CASSVEGGKQYF. The CDR3, as DNA: TGTGCCAGCAGCGTGGAAGGGGGTAAGCAGTACTTC.

The chain carries TRBV5-6 and TRBJ2-7; D might be TRBD1 (6 bases). This CDR3 is 14 amino acids long. Trimming took 2 bases from V and 0 from J, leaving 9 bases between them. Germline V gives CDR1 SGHDT, CDR2 YYEEEE. CDR3 nucleotides: TGTGCCAGCAGCTTTACAGGGAACTCCTACGAGCAGTACTTC. Translated: CASSFTGNSYEQYF.

The V and J genes are TRBV12-3 or TRBV12-4 and TRBJ2-3; D is ambiguous. Trimming left V 5 bases short and J 10 bases short, with 10 bases between. CDR3 size: 11 residues. CDR3 in amino acids: CASSPSRAQYF. In DNA form, the CDR3 reads TGTGCCAGCAGTCCCTCCCGGGCGCAGTATTTT.

This clonotype was counted between two and nine times. The CDR3, as DNA: TGTGCCAGCAGTGCGGACAGGGGGCCGATTTCACCCCTCCACTTT. It yields the protein CASSADRGPISPLHF. The gene calls are TRBV2 and TRBJ1-6; 11 nucleotides line up with TRBD1. The CDR3 runs to 15 residues. Losses at the gene ends were 4 bases for V and 9 bases for J; bases not matched to a gene: 5. Germline loops: CDR1 SNHLY, CDR2 FYNNEI.

This clonotype was detected many times. The rearrangement uses TRBV9 and TRBJ2-1; no definite D call. This CDR3 spans 16 amino acids. The V end lost 0 bases, the J end lost 0 bases, and 10 bases lay between the germline ends. Per the germline V gene, CDR1 is SGDLS and CDR2 is YYNGEE. The CDR3 DNA follows: TGTGCCAGCAGCGTAGCCCAGGAGCCCTCCTACAATGAGCAGTTCTTC. Its translation is CASSVAQEPSYNEQFF.

The rearrangement joins TRBV20-1 to TRBJ2-1, with unresolved D. V was shortened by 0 bases and J by 6 bases, with 6 bases between the two germline ends. Germline lookup yields CDR1 DFQATT and CDR2 SNEGSKA (reference sequence). This CDR3 comprises 12 residues. Written as DNA, the CDR3 is TGCAGTGCTAGAGATCCCGGCAATGAGCAGTTCTTC. Its protein is CSARDPGNEQFF.

This clonotype was counted ten times or more. J is TRBJ2-3 and V is TRBV5-1; D is ambiguous. The CDR3 has 13 amino acids. V was clipped by 5 bases and J by 0 bases, with 7 bases between them. CDR1 is SGHRS, CDR2 YFSETQ, per germline. The CDR3 DNA reads as TGCGCCAGCAGGACGGACAGCACAGATACGCAGTATTTT. Translated, it gives CASRTDSTDTQYF.

This chain connects TRBV7-9 to TRBJ2-7, with 11 nucleotides matching TRBD1. With 5 bases clipped from V and 3 bases from J, the junction kept 6 bases outside the gene matches. This CDR3 contains 15 residues. CDR1 is SEHNR and CDR2 is FQNEAQ in the germline V gene (reference sequence). CDR3 region: CASSPDRGRIYEQYV. The DNA for the CDR3 is TGTGCCAGCAGCCCGGACAGGGGGCGTATCTACGAGCAGTACGTC.

This clonotype was observed a handful of times. The chain is built from TRBV5-1 and TRBJ1-2; possible D gene TRBD1, 5 bases. CDR1 and CDR2 from the germline V gene are SGHRS and YFSETQ. CDR3 size: 16 residues. V lost 0 bases, J lost 0 bases, and 12 bases lay in between. CDR3 amino acids: CASSLAPTASNYGYTF. The CDR3 bases are TGCGCCAGCAGCTTGGCCCCGACAGCCTCTAACTATGGCTACACCTTC.

The chain has TRBV10-3 and TRBJ1-5, with D possibly matching TRBD1 (5 bases). Looked up from germline, CDR1 is ENHRY and CDR2 is SYGVKD. The CDR3 totals 14 residues. Trimming took off 10 bases at V and 4 bases at J, with 17 bases between the two ends. CDR3 sequence: CATRKDSPNQPQHF. DNA of the CDR3: TGTGCCACCAGGAAAGACAGCCCAAATCAGCCCCAGCATTTT.

The chain joins TRBV14 to TRBJ2-1; weak D call: TRBD1 (6 bases). This CDR3 contains 16 residues. V lost 2 bases, J lost 3 bases, and 14 bases lay in between. The germline gives CDR1 SGHDN, CDR2 FVKESK. The CDR3 DNA reads as TGTGCCAGCAGCCAAAGGGTCGGGACACGCTACAATGAGCAGTTCTTC. Translating gives CASSQRVGTRYNEQFF.

This chain links TRBV5-1 with TRBJ2-5; 13 bases align to TRBD2. The CDR3 runs 14 residues. Per germline, CDR1 SGHRS and CDR2 YFSETQ. The CDR3 here is CASAGTSGAETQYF. For the CDR3, the DNA is TGCGCTAGCGCCGGGACTAGCGGGGCAGAGACCCAGTACTTC.

This clonotype showed up just a few times. The chain recombines TRBV6-2 or TRBV6-3 with TRBJ1-1, with D uncertain. CDR1 is MNHEY and CDR2 is SVGEGT in the germline V gene. The germline V and J ends were trimmed by 6 bases and 3 bases, with 14 bases remaining between them. This CDR3 has 14 residues. The CDR3 DNA is TGTGCCAGCAGCAGGACCGGTTGGGACACTGAAGCTTTCTTT. It encodes CASSRTGWDTEAFF.